This passage covers 25 T cell receptor beta chains from one sample sequenced in a study of patients and donors after allogeneic stem cell transplantation. TCRdb itself ran the RT-PCR reads through MiXCR, one entry per CDR3 protein. The sample carries 150,000 to 200,000 distinct CDR3 sequences, about 32% recorded once. Material for sequencing was blood, either unsorted or a sorted T cell fraction (not recorded which). Receptors originate from a human donor who was either an allogeneic HSCT recipient or a stem cell or donor lymphocyte infusion donor (not recorded which). It is not recorded whose cells these are; they may come from a transplant donor.

The chain employs TRBV10-3 and TRBJ2-4, with D perhaps TRBD2 (6 bases). The CDR3 covers 14 residues. Trimming took 3 bases from V and 0 from J, leaving 6 bases between them. The germline V gene has CDR1 ENHRY and CDR2 SYGVKD. The CDR3 DNA follows: TGTGCCATCAGTGAAGCGGGAGCCAAAAACATTCAGTACTTC. Protein: CAISEAGAKNIQYF.

The CDR3 loop reads CASIAVSYNEQFF. CDR3 in DNA: TGTGCCAGCATCGCGGTCTCCTACAATGAGCAGTTCTTC. The chain links TRBV5-5 to TRBJ2-1; D unresolved. The length of the CDR3 is 13 residues. Trimming removed 6 bases at V and 0 bases at J, with 7 bases between. CDR1 is SGHKS and CDR2 is YYEKEE in the germline V gene (reference sequence).

The chain combines TRBV15 with TRBJ2-2; possible D gene TRBD2, 5 bases. The germline gives CDR1 LNHNV, CDR2 YYDKDF (reference sequence). The length of the CDR3 is 14 residues. V lost 0 bases to trimming and J lost 7 bases, with 9 bases between them. CDR3: CATSRDKGVGELFF. The CDR3 DNA reads TGTGCCACCAGCAGAGATAAGGGAGTCGGGGAGCTGTTTTTT.

This clonotype occurred many times. This sequence joins TRBV12-3 or TRBV12-4 and TRBJ1-6, with D tentatively TRBD1 (6 bases). V shed 7 bases and J shed 6 bases, with 13 bases lying between them. This CDR3 contains 14 residues. The CDR3 coding sequence is TGTGCCAGCACTTTCGGACAGCTTAATTCACCCCTCCACTTT. Residues: CASTFGQLNSPLHF.

This clonotype was seen only a few times. This chain links TRBV5-1 with TRBJ2-1; 10 positions match TRBD2. Trimming at V came to 4 bases and at J to 8 bases, leaving 9 bases not matched to a gene. Germline V gene data show CDR1 as SGHRS and CDR2 as YFSETQ. This CDR3 spans 15 amino acids. The CDR3 nucleotides are TGCGCCAGCAGCCGGATAGCGGGAGGTGTGTATGAGCAGTTCTTC. It is translated as CASSRIAGGVYEQFF.

This rearrangement joins TRBV20-1 to TRBJ2-7; D assignment may be TRBD1 or TRBD2 (5 bases each). V was clipped by 4 bases and J by 1 base, with 14 bases between them. The CDR3 sequence is 14 residues long. CDR1 and CDR2 (germline): DFQATT, SNEGSKA (reference sequence). CDR3 DNA: TGCAGTGCTAAAGGGGACCATTTTTCCTACGAGCAGTACTTC. Translation: CSAKGDHFSYEQYF.

This clonotype was counted a few times. The chain has TRBV14 and TRBJ2-7; 8 bases are shared with TRBD2. The ends lost 4 bases at V and 2 bases at J; junction bases unmatched: 4. The CDR3 has 14 amino acids. The V gene's germline CDR1 is SGHDN and CDR2 FVKESK. The CDR3 region has the DNA TGTGCCAGCAGCCCGGTAGCGGGGCCCTACGAGCAGTACTTC. This sequence encodes CASSPVAGPYEQYF.

This clonotype was detected a few times. The chain carries TRBV7-9 and TRBJ1-3; possible D gene TRBD1, 5 bases. CDR1 is SEHNR and CDR2 is FQNEAQ in the germline V gene (reference sequence). This CDR3 has 15 residues. V gave up 7 bases and J gave up 0 bases, with 13 bases separating them. The CDR3 here is CASIDRRSSGNTIYF. The CDR3 DNA follows: TGTGCCAGCATAGACAGACGGTCCTCTGGAAACACCATATATTTT.

V and J are TRBV27 and TRBJ2-7; TRBD1 aligns across 12 bases. The germline V gene has CDR1 MNHEY and CDR2 SMNVEV (reference sequence). This CDR3 comprises 15 residues. V shed 3 bases and J 5 bases; nucleotides not matched to a gene: 5. CDR3 coding DNA: TGTGCCAGCAGTTTCCTCGGGGACAGGGGGCACGAGCAGTACTTC. This translates into CASSFLGDRGHEQYF.

This clonotype was seen ten or more times. V gene TRBV7-2 combines with J gene TRBJ1-4; a weak D match, TRBD1 (5 bases). The length of the CDR3 is 12 residues. V lost 1 base and J lost 8, with 5 bases in between. Germline CDR1 SGHTA, CDR2 FQGNSA. The CDR3 DNA reads TGTGCCAGCAGCTTAGGGGACGAAAAACTGTTTTTT. It specifies CASSLGDEKLFF.

The table lists this clonotype with a few counts. The chain combines TRBV6-5 with TRBJ2-1, with TRBD2 matching over 7 bases. Germline V gene lookup returns CDR1 MNHEY and CDR2 SVGAGI. J lost 7 bases, V lost 6 bases, and 9 bases had no gene match. CDR3 size: 14 residues. The CDR3 sequence is CASRRTWGGNEQFF. The CDR3 nucleotides are TGTGCCAGCAGAAGGACCTGGGGGGGGAATGAGCAGTTCTTC.

CDR3 sequence reads: CASSPRRGEIEQFF. The DNA of the CDR3 is TGTGCCAGCAGTCCACGTCGCGGGGAGATTGAGCAGTTCTTC. This chain connects TRBV12-3 or TRBV12-4 to TRBJ2-1; a weak D match, TRBD2 (6 bases). This CDR3 region has 14 residues. V lost 5 bases, J lost 9 bases, and 17 bases lay in between.

CDR3 residues: CSVEREAYNEQFF. The CDR3 coding sequence is TGCAGCGTCGAGCGGGAGGCCTACAATGAGCAGTTCTTC. The chain employs TRBV29-1 and TRBJ2-1; TRBD2 matches at 9 bases. Germline trimming cut 6 bases from V and 2 bases from J; bases unmatched to any gene: 2. The CDR3 runs to 13 residues. Germline V gene lookup returns CDR1 SQVTM and CDR2 ANQGSEA.

In its sample, this clonotype was seen a few times. The genes are TRBV5-4 and TRBJ1-4; a weak D match, TRBD1 (5 bases). Germline values: CDR1 SGHNT, CDR2 YYREEE (reference sequence). V was pared by 4 bases and J by 8 bases, with 18 bases between. This CDR3 is 15 amino acids long. The CDR3: CASSATGPKGEKLFF. In DNA, the CDR3 is TGTGCCAGCAGCGCTACAGGCCCTAAGGGCGAAAAACTGTTTTTT.

This clonotype was detected once. The DNA of the CDR3 is TGCGCCAGCAGCGGCCTCTTGGGGGCCAACGTCCTGACTTTC. Its translation is CASSGLLGANVLTF. The rearrangement links TRBV5-1 to TRBJ2-6; D gene uncertain. The CDR3 consists of 14 residues. Germline V gene data show CDR1 as SGHRS and CDR2 as YFSETQ. V lost 4 bases to trimming and J lost 4 bases, with 9 bases between them.

This clonotype turned up a few times. V and J are TRBV6-2 or TRBV6-3 and TRBJ1-4; 8 nucleotides agree with TRBD1. The CDR3 extends over 15 amino acids. Trimming took 2 bases from V and 7 from J; bases not matched to a gene: 6. Germline V gene sequence: CDR1 MNHEY, CDR2 SVGEGT. The CDR3 DNA follows: TGTGCCAGCAGTTACGGGGACAGGACCGGTGAAAAACTGTTTTTT. Translation gives CASSYGDRTGEKLFF.

This clonotype was picked up a small number of times. V and J are TRBV4-3 and TRBJ1-1; D is perhaps TRBD1 (6 bases). Trimming left V 3 bases short and J 4 bases short, with 15 bases between. CDR3 length: 15 residues. Germline lookup yields CDR1 LGHNA and CDR2 YSLEER. The CDR3 protein is CASSQFERGPTEAFF. CDR3 nucleotides: TGCGCCAGCAGCCAGTTTGAGCGGGGGCCCACTGAAGCTTTCTTT.

This clonotype was detected many times. The chain links TRBV12-3 or TRBV12-4 to TRBJ1-2; D ambiguous. With 4 bases removed from V and 2 bases from J, the gap between germline ends came to 11 bases. The CDR3 consists of 14 residues. In nucleotides, the CDR3 is TGTGCCAGCAGTTCATCTACAGAGAACTATGGCTACACCTTC. Translation gives CASSSSTENYGYTF.

V and J are TRBV4-3 and TRBJ2-1, with D unresolved. Between the trimmed V and J ends, which lost 1 base and 0 bases, there was a span of 7 bases. The CDR3 runs to 15 residues. From germline, CDR1 is LGHNA and CDR2 YSLEER. The DNA of the CDR3 is TGCGCCAGCAGCCAAGTCCGCAGCTCCTACAATGAGCAGTTCTTC. This encodes CASSQVRSSYNEQFF.

V usage is TRBV10-3 and J usage is TRBJ1-1, with 10 nucleotides matching TRBD1. The CDR3 runs 18 residues. Germline assignment: CDR1 ENHRY and CDR2 SYGVKD. J was trimmed by 6 bases and V by 7 bases; bases with no gene match: 20. CDR3 DNA sequence: TGTGCCATCACTCCGGACAGGGGGTCCTGGTCAACTCGGGCTGAAGCTTTCTTT. Its translation is CAITPDRGSWSTRAEAFF.

Only a few counts were recorded for this clonotype. The rearrangement joins TRBV20-1 to TRBJ1-5; no clear D gene. Trimming removed 1 base at V and 4 bases at J, with 8 bases between. This CDR3 spans 13 amino acids. The V gene's germline CDR1 is DFQATT and CDR2 SNEGSKA (reference sequence). CDR3 region: CSARGSVNQPQHF. Here the CDR3 DNA reads TGCAGTGCTAGAGGGTCTGTGAATCAGCCCCAGCATTTT.

The rearrangement joins TRBV12-3 or TRBV12-4 to TRBJ2-3; 12 bases are a match to TRBD2. After removal of 7 bases from V and 5 bases from J, the junction contained 10 bases not matched to a gene. This CDR3 region has 16 residues. The CDR3 nucleotides read TGTGCCAGCACCTTCGGACTAGCGGGATTTAAAGATACGCAGTATTTT. Translating gives CASTFGLAGFKDTQYF.

The rearrangement links TRBV9 to TRBJ2-7; 7 bases are shared with TRBD2. CDR1 is SGDLS and CDR2 is YYNGEE in the germline V gene. This CDR3 spans 14 amino acids. Trimming took 4 bases from V and 2 from J; bases not matched to a gene: 6. CDR3 nucleotide sequence: TGTGCCAGCAGCCCGTCTAGCGGAGCCTACGAGCAGTACTTC. Translation gives CASSPSSGAYEQYF.

The V and J genes are TRBV6-5 and TRBJ2-7, with a possible D match to TRBD2 (6 bases). Germline lookup yields CDR1 MNHEY and CDR2 SVGAGI. The CDR3 contains 13 residues. V was pared by 8 bases and J by 3 bases, with 14 bases between. The CDR3: CASGRDWGYEQYF. CDR3 sequence (DNA): TGTGCCAGCGGCCGGGACTGGGGCTACGAGCAGTACTTC.

CDR3 region: CASTGQGVSGNTIYF. The CDR3, as DNA: TGTGCCAGCACCGGACAGGGAGTATCTGGAAACACCATATATTTT. The chain is built from TRBV28 and TRBJ1-3, with 8 bases lining up with TRBD1. Trimming took 7 bases from V and 1 from J; bases not matched to a gene: 6. CDR3 length: 15 residues. The germline gives CDR1 MDHEN, CDR2 SYDVKM.